This T cell receptor (beta chain) was documented in a study of control samples from healthy donors and cancer patients. The CDR3 totals 12 residues. Trimming shortened V by 10 bases and J by 1 base, and 11 bases separated the two germline ends. The protocol was immunoSEQ multiplex PCR, while the TCRdb copy is restricted to in-frame clones and leaves out a portion. The table shows 130,000 to 150,000 clones, with around 94% occurring only once. Sequencing used PBMCs. The TCR originated in a man aged 60-69 years with colorectal cancer. The chain carries TRBV12-3 or TRBV12-4 and TRBJ2-7; D gene unclear. The CDR3: CAIQTGSYEQYF. In DNA, the CDR3 is TGTGCCATCCAGACGGGTTCCTACGAGCAGTACTTC.